This T cell receptor beta chain appears in the sequencing data of a study of T-cell reconstitution after alpha-beta-depleted transplantation in children. The CDR3 is made up of 15 amino acids. Germline CDR1 and CDR2: SGHTA and FQGTGA. Losses at the gene ends were 3 bases for V and 7 bases for J; bases not matched to a gene: 8. Preparation of the TCRbeta library used unique molecular identifiers. MiXCR, applied by TCRdb to the PCR reads, yields one record per CDR3 protein. The data show over 300,000 distinct CDR3 sequences, around 10% seen once. This clonotype turned up a few times. Sequenced material: PBMCs from the stem cell graft donor, taken from the stem cell graft. The TCR comes from a human donor who donated a stem cell graft to a child with acute lymphoblastic leukemia. This rearrangement joins TRBV7-3 to TRBJ2-1, with 8 bases fitting TRBD2. CDR3 bases: TGTGCCAGCAGCTTCAACCCGGGACTAGATAATGAGCAGTTCTTC. Encoded protein: CASSFNPGLDNEQFF.